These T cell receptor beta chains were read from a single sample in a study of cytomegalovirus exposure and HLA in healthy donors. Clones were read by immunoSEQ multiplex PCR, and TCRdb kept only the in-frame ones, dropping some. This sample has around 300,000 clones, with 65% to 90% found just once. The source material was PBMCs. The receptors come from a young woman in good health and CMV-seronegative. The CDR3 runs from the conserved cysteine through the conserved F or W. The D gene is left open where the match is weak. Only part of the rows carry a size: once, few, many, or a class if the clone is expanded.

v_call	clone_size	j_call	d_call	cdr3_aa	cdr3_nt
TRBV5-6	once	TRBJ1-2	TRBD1	CASSSPGQGAYGYTF	TGTGCCAGCAGCTCGCCGGGACAGGGGGCCTATGGCTACACCTTC
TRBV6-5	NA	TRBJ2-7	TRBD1	CASRQGQIYEQYF	TGTGCCAGCAGGCAGGGACAGATTTACGAGCAGTACTTC
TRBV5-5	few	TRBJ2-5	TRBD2	CASSPASGRAGKETQYF	TGTGCCAGCAGCCCGGCTAGCGGGAGGGCCGGGAAAGAGACCCAGTACTTC
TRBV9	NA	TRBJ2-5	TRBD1	CASSVGQGRMETQYF	TGTGCCAGCAGCGTCGGACAGGGGCGAATGGAGACCCAGTACTTC
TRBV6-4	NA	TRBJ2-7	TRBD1	CASSPGQGAYEQYF	TGTGCCAGCAGTCCCGGGCAGGGGGCTTACGAGCAGTACTTC
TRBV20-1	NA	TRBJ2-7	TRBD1	CSAYPGQGLF	TGCAGTGCATATCCGGGACAGGGTTTGTTC
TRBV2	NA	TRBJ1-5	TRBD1	CASSDRGLSGNQPQHF	TGTGCCAGCAGCGACAGGGGTTTGAGCGGAAATCAGCCCCAGCATTTT
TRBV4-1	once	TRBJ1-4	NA	CASSQDSGAGNEKLFF	TGCGCCAGCAGCCAAGATTCAGGGGCAGGTAATGAAAAACTGTTTTTT
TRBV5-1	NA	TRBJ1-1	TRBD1	CASSVDRGDTEAFF	TGCGCCAGCAGCGTGGACAGGGGAGACACTGAAGCTTTCTTT
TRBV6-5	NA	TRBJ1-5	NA	CASSYSWRQHQPQHF	TGTGCCAGCAGTTACTCGTGGCGGCAGCACCAGCCCCAGCATTTT
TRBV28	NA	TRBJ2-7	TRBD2	CASSSEGGTYEQYF	TGTGCCAGCAGCTCAGAGGGAGGGACCTACGAGCAGTACTTC
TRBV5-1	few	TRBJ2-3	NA	CASSLGANTDTQYF	TGCGCCAGCAGCTTGGGGGCCAACACAGATACGCAGTATTTT
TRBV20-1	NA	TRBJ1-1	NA	CSAREWRRAFF	TGCAGTGCTAGAGAGTGGAGGCGGGCTTTCTTT
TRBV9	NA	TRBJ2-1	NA	CASSVVDREGNEQFF	TGTGCCAGCAGCGTAGTGGACAGGGAGGGCAATGAGCAGTTCTTC
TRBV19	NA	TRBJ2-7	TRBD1	CASSTGQGISPYEQYF	TGTGCCAGTAGTACGGGACAGGGGATATCTCCCTACGAGCAGTACTTC
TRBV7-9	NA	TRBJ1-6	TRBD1	CASSLDTGEYSPLHF	TGTGCCAGCAGCTTAGATACAGGGGAGTATTCACCCCTCCACTTT
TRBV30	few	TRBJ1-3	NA	CAWATGAGNTIYF	TGTGCCTGGGCGACGGGGGCTGGAAACACCATATATTTT
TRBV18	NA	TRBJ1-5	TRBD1	CASSPENPGGSNQPQHF	TGTGCCAGCTCACCGGAAAACCCAGGGGGAAGCAATCAGCCCCAGCATTTT
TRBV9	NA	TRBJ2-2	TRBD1	CASSVVGGNTGELFF	TGTGCCAGCAGCGTAGTAGGGGGCAACACCGGGGAGCTGTTTTTT
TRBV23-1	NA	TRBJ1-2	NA	CASSQTRTDYGYTF	TGCGCCAGCAGTCAAACCCGGACAGACTATGGCTACACCTTC
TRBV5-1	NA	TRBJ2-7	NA	CASSTGRYEQYF	TGCGCCAGCAGCACCGGCAGGTACGAGCAGTACTTC
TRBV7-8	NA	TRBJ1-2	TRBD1	CASSPGTGSAYTF	TGTGCCAGCAGCCCGGGGACAGGGAGTGCCTACACCTTC
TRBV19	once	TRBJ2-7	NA	CASSIDGQSYEQYF	TGTGCCAGTAGTATAGACGGACAGTCCTACGAGCAGTACTTC
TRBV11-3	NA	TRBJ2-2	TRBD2	CASGRGDTGELFF	TGTGCCAGCGGTCGGGGGGACACCGGGGAGCTGTTTTTT
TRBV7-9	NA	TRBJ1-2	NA	CASSLALPAGGYTF	TGTGCCAGCAGCTTAGCTCTCCCGGCGGGTGGCTACACCTTC
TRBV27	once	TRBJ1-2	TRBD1	CASSLQGADYGYTF	TGTGCCAGCAGTTTACAGGGGGCTGACTATGGCTACACCTTC
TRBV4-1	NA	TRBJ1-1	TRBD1	CASSQGPNRGMNTEAFF	TGCGCCAGCAGCCAAGGCCCCAACAGGGGCATGAACACTGAAGCTTTCTTT
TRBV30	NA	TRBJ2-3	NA	CAWTATTDTQYF	TGTGCCTGGACTGCTACCACAGATACGCAGTATTTT
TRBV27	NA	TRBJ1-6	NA	CASSLSQRNNSPLHF	TGTGCCAGCAGTTTATCGCAGCGGAATAATTCACCCCTCCACTTT
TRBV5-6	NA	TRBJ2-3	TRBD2	CASSRTRRGGLTDTQYF	TGTGCCAGCAGCCGCACTCGGCGGGGGGGCCTTACAGATACGCAGTATTTT
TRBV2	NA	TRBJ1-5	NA	CASSEEQPNSNQPQHF	TGTGCCAGCAGTGAAGAACAGCCAAATAGCAATCAGCCCCAGCATTTT
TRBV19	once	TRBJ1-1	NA	CASSIEQVGNTEAFF	TGTGCCAGTAGTATAGAGCAGGTCGGAAACACTGAAGCTTTCTTT
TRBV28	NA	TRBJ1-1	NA	CASRQQGNTEAFF	TGTGCCAGCAGACAACAGGGGAACACTGAAGCTTTCTTT
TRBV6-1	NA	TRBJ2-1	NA	CASTRSSSNEQFF	TGTGCCAGCACCAGGTCCTCCTCCAATGAGCAGTTCTTC
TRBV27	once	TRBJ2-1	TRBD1	CASSSLGQGGPYNEQFF	TGTGCCAGCAGTTCGCTCGGACAGGGGGGCCCCTACAATGAGCAGTTCTTC
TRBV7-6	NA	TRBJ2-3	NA	CASSRLQQDTQYF	TGTGCCAGCAGCCGTTTACAGCAAGATACGCAGTATTTT
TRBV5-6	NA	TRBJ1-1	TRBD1	CASSFDWTGENTEAFF	TGTGCCAGCAGCTTCGACTGGACAGGGGAGAACACTGAAGCTTTCTTT
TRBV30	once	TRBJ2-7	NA	CAWGGDTRSYEQYF	TGTGCCTGGGGAGGCGACACCCGATCCTACGAGCAGTACTTC
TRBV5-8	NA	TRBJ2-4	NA	CASSGHTGISTKNIQYF	TGTGCCAGCAGCGGACACACAGGGATTAGTACCAAAAACATTCAGTACTTC
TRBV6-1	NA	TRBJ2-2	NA	CASRPGTAGELFF	TGTGCCAGCAGGCCCGGGACTGCCGGGGAGCTGTTTTTT
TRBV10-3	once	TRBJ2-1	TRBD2	CATTVSREGAYEQFF	TGTGCCACAACGGTGTCTCGGGAGGGTGCTTATGAGCAGTTCTTC
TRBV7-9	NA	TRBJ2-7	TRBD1	CASSLVGTGGLSYEQYF	TGTGCCAGCAGCTTAGTTGGGACAGGGGGCCTTTCCTACGAGCAGTACTTC
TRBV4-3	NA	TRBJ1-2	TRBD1	CASSQTGGHGYTF	TGCGCCAGCAGTCAGACAGGGGGCCATGGCTACACCTTC
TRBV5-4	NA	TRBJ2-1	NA	CASKKGGGNEQFF	TGTGCCAGCAAAAAAGGGGGCGGGAACGAGCAGTTCTTC
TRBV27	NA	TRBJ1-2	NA	CASSLLAGGTNYGYTF	TGTGCCAGCAGTTTATTGGCGGGTGGGACTAACTATGGCTACACCTTC
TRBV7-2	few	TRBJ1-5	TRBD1	CASSLSFRGDQPQHF	TGTGCCAGCAGCTTATCGTTCAGGGGGGATCAGCCCCAGCATTTT
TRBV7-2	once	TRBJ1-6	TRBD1	CASSSQGAQGSPLHF	TGTGCCAGCAGCTCACAGGGGGCGCAAGGTTCACCCCTCCACTTT
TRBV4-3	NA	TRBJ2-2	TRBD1	CASSQDGQGVFGTGELFF	TGCGCCAGCAGCCAGGATGGCCAGGGGGTATTTGGCACCGGGGAGCTGTTTTTT
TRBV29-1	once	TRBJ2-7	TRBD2	CSTLAGGSYEQYF	TGCAGCACATTAGCGGGGGGCTCCTACGAGCAGTACTTC
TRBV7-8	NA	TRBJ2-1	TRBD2	CASSPRRTSGDNEQFF	TGTGCCAGCAGCCCTCGTCGGACTAGCGGAGACAATGAGCAGTTCTTC